Listed below are T cell receptor beta chains from one sample, sequenced in a study of radiation and T cells in renal cell carcinoma. TCRdb's copy holds only in-frame clones and misses some; the assay was immunoSEQ multiplex PCR. Seen here are 9,400 or so clones, roughly 50% observed once, and the top ten hold 15% to 20%. This material consisted of tumor tissue, taken from a patient whose treatment included radiotherapy and nephrectomy. All receptors come from a man aged 55 to 69 with renal cell carcinoma. Both conserved end residues are part of each CDR3. Each record gives: clone size, V gene, D gene, J gene, CDR3 DNA, CDR3 protein. D genes are given only for firm matches. Rows give clone size only sometimes, using once, few, many, or a class for an expanded clone.

-	TRBV28	-	TRBJ2-1	TGTGCCAGCGCCGGCGGCTACAATGAGCAGTTCTTC	CASAGGYNEQFF
few	TRBV5-1	-	TRBJ2-6	TGCGCCAGCAGCCGTACGCAGGGAACCGGGGCCAACGTCCTGACTTTC	CASSRTQGTGANVLTF
-	TRBV6-6	TRBD1	TRBJ2-1	TGTGCCAGCACGTTTCGTCAGGGGGCTGGGTACAATGAGCAGTTCTTC	CASTFRQGAGYNEQFF
-	TRBV18	-	TRBJ1-1	TGTGCCAGCTCCCCCGGACAATCTGAAGCTTTCTTT	CASSPGQSEAFF
-	TRBV10-3	-	TRBJ1-4	TGTGCCATCAGTGAGTCGGAGGGGCAATGGTGGAATGAAAAACTGTTTTTT	CAISESEGQWWNEKLFF
-	TRBV5-1	-	TRBJ1-4	TGCGCCAGCAGCTTGGGTACAGGGCGGGGTGAAAAACTGTTTTTT	CASSLGTGRGEKLFF
-	TRBV11-2	TRBD2	TRBJ2-6	TGTGCCAGCAGCCCTAGCGGGACTGGGGCCAACGTCCTGACTTTC	CASSPSGTGANVLTF
-	TRBV7-2	-	TRBJ2-6	TGTGCCAGCAGCTTAGAAGTCTCTGGGGCCAACGTCCTGACTTTC	CASSLEVSGANVLTF
once	TRBV5-6	TRBD1	TRBJ1-2	TGTGCCAGCAGCTTGGCCGGACAGGGTCATGGCTACACCTTC	CASSLAGQGHGYTF
-	TRBV9	-	TRBJ2-7	TGTGCCAGCAGCGTAGCGGGGGCCTACGAGCAGTACTTC	CASSVAGAYEQYF
few	TRBV10-1	-	TRBJ2-7	TGCGCCAGCAGTGAGTCGCGGAATTACGAGCAGTACTTC	CASSESRNYEQYF
-	TRBV4-1	TRBD1	TRBJ2-7	TGCGCCAGCAGCCAGGGACAGGGCGACTACGAGCAGTACTTC	CASSQGQGDYEQYF
-	TRBV27	-	TRBJ2-5	TGTGCCAGCAGTTCGACCTGTCAAGAGACCCAGTACTTC	CASSSTCQETQYF
-	TRBV10-2	-	TRBJ2-7	TGCGCCAGCAGTGGAGGACAGCTTGCCTACGAGCAGTACTTC	CASSGGQLAYEQYF
medium-sized	TRBV4-1	-	TRBJ2-7	TGCGCCAGCAGCCAAGGGACCTCTTACGAGCAGTACTTC	CASSQGTSYEQYF
few	TRBV28	-	TRBJ1-3	TGTGCCAGCAGTCTCCTAAGCAGCAACGGGAACACCATATATTTT	CASSLLSSNGNTIYF
-	TRBV6-1	TRBD2	TRBJ2-2	TGTGCCAGCAGTGGTCGTGCGGGGGAACACGGGGAGCTGTTTTTT	CASSGRAGEHGELFF
-	TRBV30	-	TRBJ1-4	TGTGCCTGGAGTAGCCCCTCTCGGGGGTGGGAAAAACTGTTTTTT	CAWSSPSRGWEKLFF
once	TRBV5-5	TRBD1	TRBJ1-5	TGTGCCAGCAGCGCTACAGGGGGCCCTAGAAGTTCCCAGCATTTT	CASSATGGPRSSQHF
-	TRBV28	-	TRBJ1-2	TGTGCCAGCAGTTTAGGGGTACGGGTGGGCTATGGCTACACCTTC	CASSLGVRVGYGYTF
-	TRBV5-6	-	TRBJ1-1	TGTGCCAGCAGCCGGGGGACGGTGAACACTGAAGCTTTCTTT	CASSRGTVNTEAFF
-	TRBV7-2	-	TRBJ2-2	TGTGCCAGCAGCTTAGGAGGGAGGAGCACCGGGGAGCTGTTTTTT	CASSLGGRSTGELFF
-	TRBV30	TRBD1	TRBJ1-2	TGTGCCTGGATTGGACAGGGTCGCTTCTATGGCTACACCTTC	CAWIGQGRFYGYTF
-	TRBV30	-	TRBJ1-1	TGTGCCTGGAGTGGGGGGAACACTGAAGCTTTCTTT	CAWSGGNTEAFF
-	TRBV30	TRBD1	TRBJ1-5	TGTGCCTGGAGTGTAAGGGGGCAATTGAATCAGCCCCAGCATTTT	CAWSVRGQLNQPQHF
-	TRBV7-9	TRBD1	TRBJ2-6	TGTGCCAGCAGCTTAGCGGGCAGGGGGATCTCTGGGGCCAACGTCCTGACTTTC	CASSLAGRGISGANVLTF
-	TRBV19	-	TRBJ2-7	TGTGCCAGTGCTTCTATGACGCGGCCCTCCGAGCAGTACTTC	CASASMTRPSEQYF
-	TRBV2	-	TRBJ2-7	TGTGCCAGCAGTGAAGCTGCGCGACGGTCCTCCTACGAGCAGTACTTC	CASSEAARRSSYEQYF
-	TRBV7-3	TRBD1	TRBJ2-7	TGTGCCAGCAGCTTAAGACAGGGGCTCGAGCAGTACTTC	CASSLRQGLEQYF
-	TRBV4-2	-	TRBJ2-1	TGTGCCAGCAGCCAAGAAAGTCCCAATGAGCAGTTCTTC	CASSQESPNEQFF
-	TRBV6-6	-	TRBJ2-7	TGTGCCAGCAGACCCCGCGGGATCCGCCAGTTAGAGCAGTACTTC	CASRPRGIRQLEQYF
-	TRBV20-1	-	TRBJ2-2	TGCAGTGCTACCACCTACGGGGAGCTGTTTTTT	CSATTYGELFF
-	TRBV7-2	-	TRBJ1-1	TGTGCCAGCACCCTTGCGGGGGTTAATACTGAAGCTTTCTTT	CASTLAGVNTEAFF
few	TRBV19	TRBD1	TRBJ1-2	TGTGCCAGTAGCCCGGACAGGGTGGGCTATGGCTACACCTTC	CASSPDRVGYGYTF
-	TRBV10-1	-	TRBJ2-7	TGCGCCAGCAGTGAAACGTGGGACGAGCAGTACTTC	CASSETWDEQYF
-	TRBV11-3	-	TRBJ1-5	TGTGCCAGCAGCTTAGGGTTGGCCAAAAGCAATCAGCCCCAGCATTTT	CASSLGLAKSNQPQHF
-	TRBV28	TRBD1	TRBJ1-2	TGTGCCAGCTCACAGGGGAACTATGGCTACACCTTC	CASSQGNYGYTF
-	TRBV5-1	-	TRBJ2-7	TGCGCCAGCAGTTTACGTCCAACTGAACTCGGCTACGAGCAGTACTTC	CASSLRPTELGYEQYF
-	TRBV28	-	TRBJ1-1	TGTGCCAGCAGTTTAATGTTAGCGGTCCATATGAACACTGAAGCTTTCTTT	CASSLMLAVHMNTEAFF
-	TRBV28	-	TRBJ2-7	TGTGCCAGCAGTTTGAATCCGGACGGTGCCTACGAGCAGTACTTC	CASSLNPDGAYEQYF
-	TRBV6-1	-	TRBJ2-7	TGTGCCAGCAGTGTTGGGGGCTACGAGCAGTACTTC	CASSVGGYEQYF
medium-sized	TRBV4-3	-	TRBJ2-6	TGCGCCAGCAGCCAAGATGCCGGGGCCGGGGCCAACGTCCTGACTTTC	CASSQDAGAGANVLTF
-	TRBV9	TRBD2	TRBJ2-5	TGTGCCAGCAGCTTACTAGCGGGTGTCCAAGAGACCCAGTACTTC	CASSLLAGVQETQYF
-	TRBV7-2	-	TRBJ1-4	TGTGCCAGCAGCTTTCGGGGGGAAAAACTGTTTTTT	CASSFRGEKLFF
-	TRBV5-5	-	TRBJ2-5	TGTGCCAGCAGCTCGGGGGTCGAGACCCAGTACTTC	CASSSGVETQYF
-	TRBV5-1	-	TRBJ2-7	TGCGCCAGCAGCGGGGGCGCTAGCGGCTCCTCGACGCTCTACGAGCAGTACTTC	CASSGGASGSSTLYEQYF
-	TRBV6-1	-	TRBJ2-7	TGTGCCAGCAGCGGAGTGGAGACGGCGGCATACGAGCAGTACTTC	CASSGVETAAYEQYF
-	TRBV5-4	TRBD2	TRBJ2-7	TGTGCCAGCAGCTTGGGGACTAGGAGCTCCTACGAGCAGTACTTC	CASSLGTRSSYEQYF
-	TRBV7-6	-	TRBJ1-3	TGTGCCAGCAGCTTAGAGCCCGGACGACAGGACACCATATATTTT	CASSLEPGRQDTIYF
few	TRBV11-3	TRBD1	TRBJ2-7	TGTGCCAGCAGCTCGGGACAGCCCTACGAGCAGTACTTC	CASSSGQPYEQYF
-	TRBV18	TRBD2	TRBJ2-4	TGTGCCAGCTCACTTGAGCCGGGACTAGCGGGACCTAGCCTTGGGTACTTC	CASSLEPGLAGPSLGYF
few	TRBV15	TRBD2	TRBJ2-1	TGTGCCACCAGCAGTCCGGGGACTAGCGAAAAGCAGTTCTTC	CATSSPGTSEKQFF
few	TRBV11-3	-	TRBJ1-1	TGTGCCAGCAGCGACCGATTGAACACTGAAGCTTTCTTT	CASSDRLNTEAFF
-	TRBV5-4	TRBD2	TRBJ2-7	TGTGCCAGCAGCTTGGCCCCACTAGCGGGAGTTTACGAGCAGTACTTC	CASSLAPLAGVYEQYF
-	TRBV6-4	-	TRBJ1-5	TGTGCCAGCAGTGACTCGAAACAGGCCCCTAGCAATCAGCCCCAGCATTTT	CASSDSKQAPSNQPQHF